A selection of T cell receptor beta chains follows, all from one sample in a study of T-cell reconstitution after alpha-beta-depleted transplantation in children. TCRdb independently ran MiXCR on the PCR reads; one entry per CDR3 protein. The table lists approximately 230,000 distinct CDR3 sequences, roughly 23% of them singletons. Material: PBMCs, obtained before TCRalphabeta/CD19-depleted stem cell transplant. Receptors were obtained from a girl aged 2-9 years with Fanconi anemia, due to receive a stem cell transplant. Each CDR3 is given with its conserved first and last residue. Each record gives: J gene, D gene, clone size, V gene, CDR3 DNA, CDR3 protein. The D gene is left open where the match is weak. Size values are once, few and many counts, or a class for expanded clones, and some rows have none.

TRBJ1-5 | . | . | TRBV7-9 | TGTGCCAGCAGCTTATTGGTTACAGATACCGATAGCAATCAGCCCCAGCATTTT | CASSLLVTDTDSNQPQHF
TRBJ2-5 | . | many | TRBV10-3 | TGTGCCATCAGTCCGTCGGGTATAGGGACCCAGTACTTC | CAISPSGIGTQYF
TRBJ2-1 | . | once | TRBV13 | TGTGCCAGCAGCTTAGGCGTAGCATCCTACAATGAGCAGTTCTTC | CASSLGVASYNEQFF
TRBJ2-7 | . | . | TRBV28 | TGTGCCAGCCAAAGATTCGGTCCCTACGAGCAGTACTTC | CASQRFGPYEQYF
TRBJ1-5 | . | . | TRBV20-1 | TGCAGTGCTAGCAGCCAGGGAGGTCAGCCCCAGCATTTT | CSASSQGGQPQHF
TRBJ1-2 | . | . | TRBV9 | TGTGCCAGCAGCGTAAGTCCGACAGCGGGGAGTGGCTACACCTTC | CASSVSPTAGSGYTF
TRBJ2-1 | . | few | TRBV6-5 | TGTGCCAGCAGTTACTCTATGCAGGACCAAAATGAGCAGTTCTTC | CASSYSMQDQNEQFF
TRBJ2-5 | TRBD2 | . | TRBV28 | TGTGCCAGCATGACTAGCGGGAGGTTCAGGGAGACCCAGTACTTC | CASMTSGRFRETQYF
TRBJ2-7 | . | . | TRBV29-1 | TGCAGCGTTGAAGGGGGACCAACCTACGAGCAGTACTTC | CSVEGGPTYEQYF
TRBJ2-7 | TRBD1 | . | TRBV14 | TGTGCCAGCAGCCAGGGACAGGGTTCCTACGAGCAGTACTTC | CASSQGQGSYEQYF
TRBJ2-7 | TRBD2 | few | TRBV7-6 | TGTGCCAGCAGCCGGACTAGCGGGATGTCGTGGCAGTACTTC | CASSRTSGMSWQYF
TRBJ2-1 | . | . | TRBV4-2 | TGTGCCAGCAGCCAAGATTCGCAGGGCTACAATGAGCAGTTCTTC | CASSQDSQGYNEQFF
TRBJ2-1 | TRBD2 | . | TRBV6-2/TRBV6-3 | TGTGCCAGCAGCCGACAGGGAACTAGCGGGCCCTCCTACAATGAGCAGTTCTTC | CASSRQGTSGPSYNEQFF
TRBJ2-3 | . | once | TRBV18 | TGTGCCAGCTCACCCTTGCGAGGGAGGCTTTTCACAGATACGCAGTATTTT | CASSPLRGRLFTDTQYF
TRBJ2-1 | TRBD2 | few | TRBV7-3 | TGTGCCAGCAGCCCCGGCAGCGGGGGTCTTGGGTTCTTC | CASSPGSGGLGFF
TRBJ2-3 | . | . | TRBV20-1 | TGCAGTGCCGACACTAGCACAGATACGCAGTATTTT | CSADTSTDTQYF
TRBJ1-5 | . | many | TRBV29-1 | TGCAGCGTTGAAGACGCACAAGGGCCCCAGCATTTT | CSVEDAQGPQHF
TRBJ2-6 | TRBD2 | few | TRBV6-2/TRBV6-3 | TGTGCCAGCAGTTACGGTGGGGGACTAACTGGGGCCAACGTCCTGACTTTC | CASSYGGGLTGANVLTF
TRBJ1-2 | TRBD1 | many | TRBV29-1 | TGCAGCGTTGACGCGACAGGGAATAACTATGGCTACACCTTC | CSVDATGNNYGYTF
TRBJ2-1 | . | . | TRBV6-5 | TGTGCCAGCAGTTACGGGGGGAGAGCCTACAATGAGCAGTTCTTC | CASSYGGRAYNEQFF
TRBJ1-1 | TRBD1 | many | TRBV20-1 | TGCAGTGCTAGAGAGTGGGACAGGGGAACCGAGACTGAAGCTTTCTTT | CSAREWDRGTETEAFF
TRBJ2-1 | TRBD2 | . | TRBV20-1 | TGCTGCCCCTCCGGCGGGAGCATCGATGAGCAGTTCTTC | CCPSGGSIDEQFF
TRBJ2-1 | TRBD2 | many | TRBV13 | TGTGCCAGCAGCTCCGGGACTAGATTCTACAATGAGCAGTTCTTC | CASSSGTRFYNEQFF
TRBJ2-7 | . | few | TRBV21-1 | TGTGCCAGCAGCAAATGGCCGGGACTAGCGGGCGTCTACGAGCAGTACTTC | CASSKWPGLAGVYEQYF
TRBJ2-2 | TRBD1 | . | TRBV29-1 | TGCACCGGACAGGGAGCGAACACCGGGGAGCTGTTTTTT | CTGQGANTGELFF
TRBJ2-6 | . | . | TRBV20-1 | TGCAGTGCTAGAGCTCTCCCGTCTGGGGCCAACGTCCTGACTTTC | CSARALPSGANVLTF
TRBJ2-1 | TRBD1 | few | TRBV29-1 | TGCAGCGTTGATTCCGGGACAGGGGGGCTCGATGAGCAGTTCTTC | CSVDSGTGGLDEQFF
TRBJ2-3 | . | . | TRBV7-6 | TGTGCCAGCAGCTTAGTGGCAGGGTACACAGATACGCAGTATTTT | CASSLVAGYTDTQYF
TRBJ2-7 | TRBD2 | few | TRBV28 | TGTGCCAGCAGTTTATTTGGGGGGGGGAAAACCTACGAGCAGTACTTC | CASSLFGGGKTYEQYF
TRBJ2-1 | TRBD2 | few | TRBV5-5 | TGTGCCAGCAGCTTGGAGGGACTACGGGAGCAGTTCTTC | CASSLEGLREQFF
TRBJ2-7 | TRBD1 | many | TRBV5-1 | TGCGCCAGCAGCTTGTGGACAGGGGGCGTCTCCTCAATCTACGAGCAGTACTTC | CASSLWTGGVSSIYEQYF
TRBJ2-5 | TRBD1 | . | TRBV2 | TGTGCCAGCAGTGTTCCGGACAGGGGTTCTTTTCAAGAGACCCAGTACTTC | CASSVPDRGSFQETQYF
TRBJ2-5 | . | few | TRBV7-3 | TGTGCCAGCAGCTCTACCGAGGTGACTTACCAAGAGACCCAGTACTTC | CASSSTEVTYQETQYF
TRBJ2-7 | TRBD1 | . | TRBV7-9 | TGTGCCAGCAGCTTTGGACAGGGCCAGAGCTACGAGCAGTACTTC | CASSFGQGQSYEQYF
TRBJ2-2 | . | many | TRBV6-5 | TGTGCCAGCAGTTTAAGGGGTAGGGGGACCGGGGAGCTGTTTTTT | CASSLRGRGTGELFF
TRBJ2-4 | . | . | TRBV20-1 | TGCAGTGCTAGAGATCAGGACATTCAGTACTTC | CSARDQDIQYF
TRBJ2-1 | . | . | TRBV9 | TGTGCCAGCATGCCGGGGCGGGGGCCGTACAATGAGCAGTTCTTC | CASMPGRGPYNEQFF
TRBJ2-1 | . | . | TRBV9 | TGTGCCAGCAGCGTAGGAGAGGGGCTGGGCCCTCGGGTCAATGAGCAGTTCTTC | CASSVGEGLGPRVNEQFF
TRBJ2-7 | . | many | TRBV10-3 | TGTGCCATCAGTGAGCTAGACAGGTCTCACGAGCAGTACTTC | CAISELDRSHEQYF